These 30 T cell receptor beta chains share one sample of origin, sequenced in a study of T cell responses to AZD1222 COVID-19 vaccine. Profiling relied on immunoSEQ multiplex PCR, and the TCRdb table lists in-frame clones only, not all of them. The sample carries about 86,000 clones, 88% recorded once. Source: peripheral blood, taken 28 days after the second AZD1222 dose. The receptors come from an adult who received the AZD1222 COVID-19 vaccine.

This chain connects TRBV28 to TRBJ1-5; tentative D call: TRBD1 (5 bases). Trimming cost V 5 bases and J 1 base, with 15 bases left between them. The CDR3 runs 16 residues. The germline V gene encodes CDR1 MDHEN and CDR2 SYDVKM. The CDR3 nucleotides are TGTGCCAGCAGTCCTACCGGCGGGGGGAGCAATCAGCCCCAGCATTTT. Translation gives CASSPTGGGSNQPQHF.

The chain has TRBV6-2 or TRBV6-3 and TRBJ2-5; 7 positions match TRBD1. CDR3 length: 14 amino acids. Germline loops: CDR1 MNHEY, CDR2 SVGEGT. Unmatched junction bases numbered 4, after V lost 2 bases and J lost 4 bases. The CDR3: CASSYTRGRETQYF. CDR3 DNA: TGTGCCAGCAGTTACACAAGGGGGCGAGAGACCCAGTACTTC.

The V gene is TRBV5-8, the J gene TRBJ2-7, with D unresolved. Germline loops: CDR1 SGHTS, CDR2 YDEGEE. Trimming shortened V by 3 bases and J by 3 bases, and 10 bases separated the two germline ends. The CDR3 sequence is 13 residues long. The CDR3 region is CASSSQGFYEQYF. The CDR3, as DNA: TGTGCCAGCAGCTCCCAAGGGTTCTACGAGCAGTACTTC.

This chain connects TRBV27 to TRBJ2-7, with TRBD2 matching 8 bases. Germline-derived CDR1 and CDR2 are MNHEY and SMNVEV (reference sequence). V lost 6 bases and J lost 5; bases outside the gene matches: 9. The CDR3 loop spans 14 amino acids. CDR3 in DNA: TGTGCCAGCAGACCCGAGCGGGAGTGGAACGAGCAGTACTTC. Amino acids: CASRPEREWNEQYF.

The rearrangement links TRBV27 to TRBJ1-2; no firm D call. Trimming removed 5 bases at V and 3 bases at J, with 10 bases between. Germline CDR1 and CDR2: MNHEY and SMNVEV (reference sequence). This CDR3 is 13 amino acids long. In nucleotides, the CDR3 is TGTGCCAGCAGTACCGGGTTTTACTATGGCTACACCTTC. It encodes CASSTGFYYGYTF.

This clone was counted a single time. This chain links TRBV2 with TRBJ1-2; TRBD1 agrees at 9 bases. This CDR3 is 13 amino acids long. The ends lost 9 bases at V and 6 bases at J; junction bases unmatched: 8. Germline V CDR1 and CDR2: SNHLY, FYNNEI. CDR3 sequence: CASRDRDRDGYTF. CDR3 in DNA: TGTGCCAGTAGAGACCGGGACAGGGATGGCTACACCTTC. Using reference TRBV2 and TRBJ1-2 for the parts outside the CDR3, the full variable domain is EPEVTQTPSHQVTQMGQEVILRCVPISNHLYFYWYRQILGQKVEFLVSFYNNEISEKSEIFDDQFSVERPDGSNFTLKIRSTKLEDSAMYFCASRDRDRDGYTFGSGTRLTVV.

J is TRBJ2-7 and V is TRBV5-1; 9 nucleotides match TRBD1. This CDR3 has 15 residues. Trimming removed 0 bases from V and 2 bases from J; junction bases left unmatched: 3. Per germline, CDR1 SGHRS and CDR2 YFSETQ. The CDR3 loop reads CASSLGGQGAYEQYF. In DNA form, the CDR3 reads TGCGCCAGCAGCTTGGGGGGACAGGGAGCCTACGAGCAGTACTTC.

The V call is TRBV9, the J call TRBJ2-1, with TRBD2 identical over 13 bases. CDR1 and CDR2 from the germline V gene are SGDLS and YYNGEE. CDR3 size: 18 residues. V shed 0 bases and J 7 bases; nucleotides not matched to a gene: 10. The CDR3 is CASSVAMGQGLAGNEQFF. CDR3 bases: TGTGCCAGCAGCGTAGCTATGGGACAGGGACTAGCGGGAAATGAGCAGTTCTTC.

The chain links TRBV27 to TRBJ2-1, with D perhaps matching TRBD1 or TRBD2 (6 bases each). Trimming removed 2 bases at V and 7 bases at J, with 15 bases between. Germline-derived CDR1 and CDR2 are MNHEY and SMNVEV (reference sequence). CDR3 length: 15 residues. The CDR3 region has the DNA TGTGCCAGCAGTTTAGTGGGGGGCGCGGGTAATGAGCAGTTCTTC. Amino acids: CASSLVGGAGNEQFF.

The J gene is TRBJ2-7, the V gene TRBV5-6; perhaps D is TRBD1 or TRBD2 (6 bases each). Per the germline V gene, CDR1 is SGHDT and CDR2 is YYEEEE. The CDR3 sequence is 15 residues long. Deletions cut 0 bases from V and 5 bases from J, with 15 bases between. In DNA form, the CDR3 reads TGTGCCAGCAGCTTGGCCGGGGGCCCTCCCGACGAGCAGTACTTC. This sequence encodes CASSLAGGPPDEQYF.

This chain uses TRBV29-1 with TRBJ1-2, with a possible D match to TRBD1 (5 bases). V was cut by 3 bases and J by 4 bases, with 12 bases left in between. Germline V lookup: CDR1 SQVTM, CDR2 ANQGSEA. The length of the CDR3 is 13 residues. This chain's CDR3 is CSVDWTGPYGYTF. The CDR3, as DNA: TGCAGCGTTGATTGGACGGGGCCCTATGGCTACACCTTC.

The V and J genes are TRBV29-1 and TRBJ2-1; 13 bases are a match to TRBD2. Per the germline V gene, CDR1 is SQVTM and CDR2 is ANQGSEA. The CDR3 loop spans 14 amino acids. The V segment lost 6 bases and the J segment 8 bases; nucleotides outside the gene matches: 7. The chain's CDR3 is CSVTGLAGVHEQFF. The CDR3 DNA follows: TGCAGCGTGACCGGACTAGCGGGAGTCCATGAGCAGTTCTTC.

A remark on this clone: The junction departs from the called germline gene at one end, perhaps through a read error. The chain couples TRBV11-2 to TRBJ1-2; D gene unclear. The length of the CDR3 is 13 residues. The germline gives CDR1 SGHAT, CDR2 FQNNGV. CDR3 region: CASSLDLEQEAAF. The DNA of the CDR3 is TGTGCCAGCAGCTTAGATCTCGAGCAGGAGGCCGCCTTC.

The table lists this clone with a few counts. The chain employs TRBV27 and TRBJ1-2; TRBD1 aligns across 12 bases. Unmatched junction bases numbered 11, after V lost 5 bases and J lost 4 bases. CDR3 length equals 17 residues. Germline V CDR1 and CDR2: MNHEY, SMNVEV (reference sequence). The CDR3 sequence is CASSPSRDRGLLYGYTF. CDR3 DNA sequence: TGTGCCAGCAGTCCTTCGAGGGACAGGGGGCTTCTCTATGGCTACACCTTC.

The V and J genes are TRBV2 and TRBJ1-6; TRBD1 might be the D (6 bases). V shed 8 bases and J shed 7 bases, with 9 bases lying between them. The germline V gene has CDR1 SNHLY and CDR2 FYNNEI. The CDR3 is made up of 12 amino acids. CDR3 in amino acids: CASHRENSPLHF. CDR3 DNA sequence: TGTGCCAGCCACAGGGAGAATTCACCCCTCCACTTT.

This chain connects TRBV2 to TRBJ1-4, with D possibly TRBD1 on 6 matching bases. V shed 6 bases and J shed 11 bases, with 10 bases lying between them. Germline lookup yields CDR1 SNHLY and CDR2 FYNNEI. The CDR3 loop spans 11 amino acids. Written as DNA, the CDR3 is TGTGCCAGCAGCACAGGGCCCAAACTGTTTTTT. Its protein product is CASSTGPKLFF.

This clone was observed once. This rearrangement joins TRBV6-5 to TRBJ1-6; no reliable D call. Trimming shortened V by 4 bases and J by 5 bases, and 9 bases separated the two germline ends. The germline CDR1 and CDR2 sequences are MNHEY and SVGAGI. CDR3 length equals 14 residues. Here the CDR3 DNA reads TGTGCCAGCAGTTCCCAGACCGATAATTCACCCCTCCACTTT. This codes for CASSSQTDNSPLHF.

The chain links TRBV14 to TRBJ1-6; possibly TRBD1 for D (6 bases). CDR3 length: 16 residues. Trimming took off 4 bases at V and 9 bases at J, with 19 bases between the two ends. Germline CDR1 reads SGHDN; CDR2 reads FVKESK. Written as DNA, the CDR3 is TGTGCCAGCAGCCTCGACAGGATTCTGAGTGGTTCACCCCTCCACTTT. The encoded protein is CASSLDRILSGSPLHF.

This chain uses TRBV19 with TRBJ2-1; 8 nucleotides align to TRBD1. The J segment lost 1 base and the V segment lost 6 bases, leaving 8 bases of the junction unmatched. Germline V lookup: CDR1 LNHDA, CDR2 SQIVND (reference sequence). The CDR3 extends over 16 amino acids. The CDR3 is CASRPGTGSSYNEQFF. In DNA, the CDR3 is TGTGCCAGTAGACCCGGGACAGGCTCTTCCTACAATGAGCAGTTCTTC.

This chain links TRBV11-1 with TRBJ2-1; a weak D match, TRBD1 (6 bases). Germline loops: CDR1 SGHAT, CDR2 FQDESV (reference sequence). V lost 2 bases and J lost 5, with 10 bases in between. The CDR3 is 14 amino acids. This CDR3 is CASSLINRDNEQFF. The CDR3 DNA reads TGTGCCAGCAGCTTAATTAACAGGGACAATGAGCAGTTCTTC.

The chain uses TRBV6-1 and TRBJ1-3, with TRBD1 as a possible D gene (5 bases). Trimming removed 2 bases at V and 3 bases at J, with 8 bases between. Germline assignment: CDR1 MNHNS and CDR2 SASEGT. The CDR3 is made up of 14 amino acids. Here the CDR3 DNA reads TGTGCCAGCAGTGAACAGGGTGGTGGAAACACCATATATTTT. This codes for CASSEQGGGNTIYF.

The chain combines TRBV30 with TRBJ2-1; D unclear. The V end was cut by 0 bases, the J end by 7 bases, with 7 bases between. The CDR3 runs to 12 residues. Per the germline V gene, CDR1 is GTSNPN and CDR2 is SVGIG (reference sequence). The CDR3 DNA follows: TGTGCCTGGAGTGTACGGCGGAATGAGCAGTTCTTC. It specifies CAWSVRRNEQFF.

Points on this clone: Other nucleotide sequences in the sample specify the same CDR3. The CDR3 loop reads CASSFSGAYNEQFF. CDR3 sequence (DNA): TGCGCCAGCAGCTTTAGCGGGGCCTACAATGAGCAGTTCTTC. This chain connects TRBV5-1 to TRBJ2-1, with 8 bases lining up with TRBD2. This CDR3 is built from 14 residues. J lost 2 bases, V lost 2 bases, and 0 bases had no gene match. Germline V gene lookup returns CDR1 SGHRS and CDR2 YFSETQ.

This clone was counted once. The chain links TRBV6-4 to TRBJ2-3; 10 bases map to TRBD2. CDR1 and CDR2 from the germline V gene are MRHNA and SNTAGT. Trimming cost V 0 bases and J 4 bases; bases outside gene matches: 1. This CDR3 contains 15 residues. Here the CDR3 reads CASSDSAGGPDTQYF. The CDR3 DNA follows: TGTGCCAGCAGTGACTCAGCGGGGGGGCCAGATACGCAGTATTTT.

This chain uses TRBV20-1 with TRBJ1-2, with TRBD1 matching over 9 bases. The V gene's germline CDR1 is DFQATT and CDR2 SNEGSKA (reference sequence). CDR3 length: 11 residues. V trimming: 7 bases; J trimming: 7 bases; junction bases outside the gene matches: 4. CDR3 loop: CSGQGVLGYTF. DNA of the CDR3: TGCAGTGGACAGGGGGTCCTTGGCTACACCTTC.

The chain couples TRBV27 to TRBJ2-7; 7 nucleotides line up with TRBD2. Per the germline V gene, CDR1 is MNHEY and CDR2 is SMNVEV (reference sequence). J lost 4 bases, V lost 2 bases, and 8 bases had no gene match. The CDR3 has 15 amino acids. The CDR3 coding sequence is TGTGCCAGCAGTTTAAAGGCGGGAGTGGGATACGAGCAGTACTTC. Translation gives CASSLKAGVGYEQYF.

The V call is TRBV11-2, the J call TRBJ1-2; weak D call: TRBD1 (5 bases). The CDR3 loop spans 14 amino acids. Trimming cost V 4 bases and J 8 bases, with 17 bases left between them. Germline V gives CDR1 SGHAT, CDR2 FQNNGV. The CDR3 bases are TGTGCCAGCAGCTCCTACAGTGAAGCAGGGGGCTACACCTTC. Its translation is CASSSYSEAGGYTF.

To note about this clone: An end of the junction does not agree with germline; a read error may underlie this. The genes are TRBV7-7 and TRBJ1-4; D possibly corresponds to TRBD1 (5 bases). The CDR3 is 13 amino acids. Germline CDR1 is SSHAT and CDR2 is FNYEAQ (reference sequence). The CDR3: CASSLSPGEKLFF. CDR3 nucleotides: TGTGCTAGCAGCTTATCTCCAGGGGAAAAACTGTTTTTT. Together with reference TRBV7-7 and TRBJ1-4, the CDR3 gives the full variable domain: GAGVSQSPRYKVTKRGQDVTLRCDPISSHATLYWYQQALGQGPEFLTYFNYEAQPDKSGLPSDRFSAERPEGSISTLTIQRTEQRDSAMYRCASSLSPGEKLFFGSGTQLSVL.

The chain is built from TRBV19 and TRBJ2-5; TRBD1 matches at 7 bases. The length of the CDR3 is 13 residues. The germline CDR1 and CDR2 sequences are LNHDA and SQIVND (reference sequence). Trimming cost V 9 bases and J 4 bases; bases outside gene matches: 8. In DNA, the CDR3 is TGTGCCAGGAAGACAGGGTGTGGAGAGACCCAGTACTTC. It is translated as CARKTGCGETQYF.

J is TRBJ2-2 and V is TRBV7-8, with a weak D call TRBD1 (6 bases). V was shortened by 5 bases and J by 0 bases, with 13 bases between the two germline ends. CDR1 is SGHVS and CDR2 is FQNEAQ in the germline V gene. This CDR3 has 16 amino acids. CDR3 DNA: TGTGCCAGCAGCCGAGGGTACAGGGCGAACACCGGGGAGCTGTTTTTT. Its translation is CASSRGYRANTGELFF.